The T cell receptor beta chain under discussion was sequenced for a study of cytomegalovirus exposure and HLA in healthy donors. A word on this clone: Its matching antigen is unknown.

PCR used 60 Vbeta primers and 13 Jbeta primers. Using immunoSEQ multiplex PCR, the repertoire was profiled, and TCRdb retains in-frame clones only, with some absent. Of fewer than 150,000 clones in the sample, roughly 80% were seen once. Study-level results: In a later analysis, at a false discovery rate of 0.05, 15,000 to 20,000 TCR beta sequences matched HLA alleles.

This CDR3 is 15 amino acids long. Trimming shortened V by 2 bases and J by 0 bases, and 5 bases separated the two germline ends. Germline V gene data show CDR1 as SGHTA and CDR2 as FQGTGA. V is TRBV7-3 and J is TRBJ2-6; D gene unclear. The TCR was taken from a man in his fifties or sixties in good health and CMV-seropositive. Sequences were obtained from PBMCs. The CDR3 protein is CASSLENSGANVLTF. The CDR3 DNA follows: TGTGCCAGCAGCTTAGAGAACTCTGGGGCCAACGTCCTGACTTTC.